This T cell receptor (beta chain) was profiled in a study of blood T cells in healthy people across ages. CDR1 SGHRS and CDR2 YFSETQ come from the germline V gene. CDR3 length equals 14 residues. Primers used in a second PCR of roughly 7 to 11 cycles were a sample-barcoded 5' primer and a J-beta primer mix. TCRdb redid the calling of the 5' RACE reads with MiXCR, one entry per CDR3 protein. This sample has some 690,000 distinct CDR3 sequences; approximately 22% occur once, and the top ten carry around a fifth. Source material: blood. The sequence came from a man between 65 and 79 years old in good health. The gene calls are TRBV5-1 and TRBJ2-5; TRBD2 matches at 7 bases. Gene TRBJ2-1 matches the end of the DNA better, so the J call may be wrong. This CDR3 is CASTQGGLEHEQFF. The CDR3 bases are TGCGCCAGCACCCAGGGCGGACTAGAACATGAGCAGTTCTTC.